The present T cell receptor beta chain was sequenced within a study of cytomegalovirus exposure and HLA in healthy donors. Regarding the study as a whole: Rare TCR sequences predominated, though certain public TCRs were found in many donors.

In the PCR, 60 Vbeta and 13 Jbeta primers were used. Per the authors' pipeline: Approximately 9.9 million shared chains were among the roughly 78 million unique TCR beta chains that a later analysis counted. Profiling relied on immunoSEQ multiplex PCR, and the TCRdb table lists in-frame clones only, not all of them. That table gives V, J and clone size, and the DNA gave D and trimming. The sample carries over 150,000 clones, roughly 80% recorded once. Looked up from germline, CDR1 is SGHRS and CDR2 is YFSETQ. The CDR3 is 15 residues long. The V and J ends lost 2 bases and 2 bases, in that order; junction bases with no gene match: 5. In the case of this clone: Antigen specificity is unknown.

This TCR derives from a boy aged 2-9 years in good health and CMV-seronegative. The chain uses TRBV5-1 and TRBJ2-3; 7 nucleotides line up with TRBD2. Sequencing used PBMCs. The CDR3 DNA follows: TGCGCCAGCAGCTTCCGGGACTACTACACAGATACGCAGTATTTT. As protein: CASSFRDYYTDTQYF.